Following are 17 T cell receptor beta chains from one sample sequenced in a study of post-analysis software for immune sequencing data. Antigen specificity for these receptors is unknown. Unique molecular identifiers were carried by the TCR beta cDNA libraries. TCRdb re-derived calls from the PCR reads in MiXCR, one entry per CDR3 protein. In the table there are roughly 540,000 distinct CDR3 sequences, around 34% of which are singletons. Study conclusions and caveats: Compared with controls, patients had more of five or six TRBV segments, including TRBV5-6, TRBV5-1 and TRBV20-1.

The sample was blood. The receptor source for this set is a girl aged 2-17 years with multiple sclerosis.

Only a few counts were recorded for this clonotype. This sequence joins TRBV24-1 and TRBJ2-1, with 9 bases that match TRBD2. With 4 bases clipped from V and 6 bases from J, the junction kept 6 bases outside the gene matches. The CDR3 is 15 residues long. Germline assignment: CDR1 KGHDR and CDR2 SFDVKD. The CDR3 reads CATSDARGGVNEQFF. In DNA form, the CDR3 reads TGTGCCACCAGTGACGCGCGCGGGGGGGTCAATGAGCAGTTCTTC.

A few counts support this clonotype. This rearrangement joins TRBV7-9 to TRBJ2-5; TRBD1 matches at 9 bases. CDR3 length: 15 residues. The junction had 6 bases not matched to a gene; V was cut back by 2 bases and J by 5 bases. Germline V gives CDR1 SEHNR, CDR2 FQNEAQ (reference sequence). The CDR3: CASSLRLGQGETQYF. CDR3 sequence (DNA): TGTGCCAGCAGCTTACGTCTAGGACAGGGGGAGACCCAGTACTTC. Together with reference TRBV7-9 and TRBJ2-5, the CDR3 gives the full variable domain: DTGVSQNPRHKITKRGQNVTFRCDPISEHNRLYWYRQTLGQGPEFLTYFQNEAQLEKSRLLSDRFSAERPKGSFSTLEIQRTEQGDSAMYLCASSLRLGQGETQYFGPGTRLLVL.

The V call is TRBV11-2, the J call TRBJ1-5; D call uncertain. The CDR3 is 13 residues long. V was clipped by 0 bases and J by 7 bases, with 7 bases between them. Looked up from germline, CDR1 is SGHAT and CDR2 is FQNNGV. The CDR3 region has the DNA TGTGCCAGCAGCTTAGATGTCGGGCAGCCCCAGCATTTT. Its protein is CASSLDVGQPQHF.

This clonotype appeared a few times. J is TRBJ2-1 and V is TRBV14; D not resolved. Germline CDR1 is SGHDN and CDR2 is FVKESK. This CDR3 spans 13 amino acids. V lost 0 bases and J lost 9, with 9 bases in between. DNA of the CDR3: TGTGCCAGCAGCCAAGATCTGGCCGGTGAGCAGTTCTTC. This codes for CASSQDLAGEQFF.

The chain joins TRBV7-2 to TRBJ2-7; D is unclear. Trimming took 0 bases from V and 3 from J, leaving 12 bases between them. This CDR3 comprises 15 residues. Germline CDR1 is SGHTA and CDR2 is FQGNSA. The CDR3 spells CASSLAGNTIYEQYF. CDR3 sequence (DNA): TGTGCCAGCAGCTTAGCTGGCAATACTATCTACGAGCAGTACTTC.

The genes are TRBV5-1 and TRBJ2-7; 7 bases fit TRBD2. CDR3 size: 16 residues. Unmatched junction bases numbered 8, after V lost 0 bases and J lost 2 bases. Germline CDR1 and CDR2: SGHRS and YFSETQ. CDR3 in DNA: TGCGCCAGCAGCTTGGGTGGGGGGGTCGCCACCTACGAGCAGTACTTC. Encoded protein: CASSLGGGVATYEQYF. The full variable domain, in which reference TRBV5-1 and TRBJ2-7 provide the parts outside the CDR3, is KAGVTQTPRYLIKTRGQQVTLSCSPISGHRSVSWYQQTPGQGLQFLFEYFSETQRNKGNFPGRFSGRQFSNSRSEMNVSTLELGDSALYLCASSLGGGVATYEQYFGPGTRLTVT.

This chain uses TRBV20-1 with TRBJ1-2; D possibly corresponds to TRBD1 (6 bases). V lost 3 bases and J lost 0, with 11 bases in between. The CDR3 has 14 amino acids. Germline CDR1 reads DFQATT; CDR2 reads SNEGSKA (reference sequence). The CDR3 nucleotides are TGCAGTGCTAGGGGGGCATCCGCTAACTATGGCTACACCTTC. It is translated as CSARGASANYGYTF.

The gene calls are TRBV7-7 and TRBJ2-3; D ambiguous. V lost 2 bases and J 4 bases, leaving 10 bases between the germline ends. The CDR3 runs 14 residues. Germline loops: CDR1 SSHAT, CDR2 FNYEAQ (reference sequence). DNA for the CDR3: TGTGCCAGCAGCTTAAATCCCGAGGCAGATACGCAGTATTTT. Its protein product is CASSLNPEADTQYF.

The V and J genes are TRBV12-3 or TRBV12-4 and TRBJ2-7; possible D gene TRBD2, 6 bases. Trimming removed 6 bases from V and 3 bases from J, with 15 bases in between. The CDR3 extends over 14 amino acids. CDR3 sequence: CASSGGVGGYEQYF. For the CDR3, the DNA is TGTGCCAGCAGCGGGGGAGTGGGGGGCTACGAGCAGTACTTC.

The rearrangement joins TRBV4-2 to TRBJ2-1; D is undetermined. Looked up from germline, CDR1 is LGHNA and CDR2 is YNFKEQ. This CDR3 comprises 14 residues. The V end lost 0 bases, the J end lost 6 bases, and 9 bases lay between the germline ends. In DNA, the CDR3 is TGTGCCAGCAGCCAAGAGGGAATGGGCAATGAGCAGTTCTTC. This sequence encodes CASSQEGMGNEQFF.

This CDR3 is CASSFFYGYTF. DNA for the CDR3: TGTGCCAGCAGCTTCTTCTATGGCTACACCTTC. The rearrangement uses TRBV7-3 and TRBJ1-2; no clear D. Trimming pared 3 bases from V and 4 bases from J, leaving 3 bases between. CDR1 and CDR2 (germline): SGHTA, FQGTGA. The length of the CDR3 is 11 residues.

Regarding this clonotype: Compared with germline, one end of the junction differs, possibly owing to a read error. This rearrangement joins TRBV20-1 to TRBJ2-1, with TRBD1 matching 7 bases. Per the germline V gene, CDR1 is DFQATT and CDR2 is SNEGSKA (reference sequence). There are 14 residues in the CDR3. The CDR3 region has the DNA TGCAGTGCTAGAGGAAGGGACAGCTACAATGGGCAGTTCTTC. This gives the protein CSARGRDSYNGQFF.

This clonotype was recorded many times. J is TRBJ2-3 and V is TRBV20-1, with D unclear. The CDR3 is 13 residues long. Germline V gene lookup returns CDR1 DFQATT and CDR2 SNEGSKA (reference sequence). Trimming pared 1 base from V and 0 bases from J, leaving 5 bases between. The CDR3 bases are TGCAGTGCTAGAGCGGCGAGCACAGATACGCAGTATTTT. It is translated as CSARAASTDTQYF.

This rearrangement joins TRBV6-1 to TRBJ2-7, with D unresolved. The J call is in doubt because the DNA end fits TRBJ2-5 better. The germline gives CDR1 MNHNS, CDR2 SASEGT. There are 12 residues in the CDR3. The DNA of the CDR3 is TGTGCCAGCAGTGAAGCGCGTGGGACCCAGTACTTC. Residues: CASSEARGTQYF.

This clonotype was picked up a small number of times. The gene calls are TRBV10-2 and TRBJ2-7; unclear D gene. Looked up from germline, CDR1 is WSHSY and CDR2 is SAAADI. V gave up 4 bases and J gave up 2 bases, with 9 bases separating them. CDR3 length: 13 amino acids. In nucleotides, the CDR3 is TGCGCCAGCAGTGGACGTACCACCTACGAGCAGTACTTC. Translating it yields CASSGRTTYEQYF.

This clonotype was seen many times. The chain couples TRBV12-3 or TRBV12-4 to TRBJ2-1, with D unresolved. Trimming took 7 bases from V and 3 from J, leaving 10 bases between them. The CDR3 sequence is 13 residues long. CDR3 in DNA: TGTGCCAGCACATATAGTCTCTACAATGAGCAGTTCTTC. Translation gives CASTYSLYNEQFF.

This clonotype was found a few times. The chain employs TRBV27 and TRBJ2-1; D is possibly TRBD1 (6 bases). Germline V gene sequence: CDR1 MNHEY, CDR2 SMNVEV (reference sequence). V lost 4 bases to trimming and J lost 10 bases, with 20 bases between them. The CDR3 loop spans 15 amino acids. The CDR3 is CASSSGQNSVYEQFF. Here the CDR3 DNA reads TGTGCCAGCAGTTCTGGACAGAACTCCGTTTACGAGCAGTTCTTC.